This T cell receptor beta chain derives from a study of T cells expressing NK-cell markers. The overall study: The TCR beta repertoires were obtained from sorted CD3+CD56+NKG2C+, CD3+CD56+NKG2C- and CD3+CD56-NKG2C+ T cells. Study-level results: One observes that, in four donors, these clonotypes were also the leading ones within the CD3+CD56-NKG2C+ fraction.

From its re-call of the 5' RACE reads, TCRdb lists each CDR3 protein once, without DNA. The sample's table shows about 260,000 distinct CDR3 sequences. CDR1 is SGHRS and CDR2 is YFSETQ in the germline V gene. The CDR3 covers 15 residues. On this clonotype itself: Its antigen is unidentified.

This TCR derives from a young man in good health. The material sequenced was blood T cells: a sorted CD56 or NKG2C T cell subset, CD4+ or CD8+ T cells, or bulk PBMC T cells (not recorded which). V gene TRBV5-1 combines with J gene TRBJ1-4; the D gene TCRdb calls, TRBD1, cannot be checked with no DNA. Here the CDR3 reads CASSSTGQLNEKLFF.